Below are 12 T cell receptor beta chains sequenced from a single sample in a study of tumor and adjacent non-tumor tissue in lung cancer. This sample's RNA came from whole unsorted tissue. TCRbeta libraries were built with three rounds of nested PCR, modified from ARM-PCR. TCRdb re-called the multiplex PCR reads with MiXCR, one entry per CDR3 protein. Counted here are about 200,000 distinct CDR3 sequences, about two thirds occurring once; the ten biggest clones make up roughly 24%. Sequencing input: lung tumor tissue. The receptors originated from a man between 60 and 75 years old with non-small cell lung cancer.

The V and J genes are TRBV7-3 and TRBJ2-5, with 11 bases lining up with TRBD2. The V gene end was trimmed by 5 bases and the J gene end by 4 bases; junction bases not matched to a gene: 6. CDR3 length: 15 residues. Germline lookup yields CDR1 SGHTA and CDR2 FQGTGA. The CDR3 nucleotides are TGTGCCAGCAGCACCCTAGCGGGGGGAGGAGAGACCCAGTACTTC. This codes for CASSTLAGGGETQYF. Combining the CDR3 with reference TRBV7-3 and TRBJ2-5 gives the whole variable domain GAGVSQTPSNKVTEKGKYVELRCDPISGHTALYWYRQSLGQGPEFLIYFQGTGAADDSGLPNDRFFAVRPEGSVSTLKIQRTERGDSAVYLCASSTLAGGGETQYFGPGTRLLVL.

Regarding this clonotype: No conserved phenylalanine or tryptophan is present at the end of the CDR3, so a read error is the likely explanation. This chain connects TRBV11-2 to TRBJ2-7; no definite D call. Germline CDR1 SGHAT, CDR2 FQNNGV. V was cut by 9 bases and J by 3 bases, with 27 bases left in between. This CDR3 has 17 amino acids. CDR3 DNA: TGTGCCAGTAACTTAATCCCCGAGGCCCTCAAAGGCTACGAGCAGTACTTA. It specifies CASNLIPEALKGYEQYL.

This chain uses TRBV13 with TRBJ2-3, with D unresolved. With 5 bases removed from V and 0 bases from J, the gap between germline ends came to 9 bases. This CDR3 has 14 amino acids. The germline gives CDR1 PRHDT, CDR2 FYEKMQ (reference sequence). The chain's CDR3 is CASSPQTSTDTQYF. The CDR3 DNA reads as TGTGCCAGCAGCCCCCAAACTAGCACAGATACGCAGTATTTT. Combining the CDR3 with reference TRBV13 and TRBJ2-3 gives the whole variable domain AAGVIQSPRHLIKEKRETATLKCYPIPRHDTVYWYQQGPGQDPQFLISFYEKMQSDKGSIPDRFSAQQFSDYHSELNMSSLELGDSALYFCASSPQTSTDTQYFGPGTRLTVL.

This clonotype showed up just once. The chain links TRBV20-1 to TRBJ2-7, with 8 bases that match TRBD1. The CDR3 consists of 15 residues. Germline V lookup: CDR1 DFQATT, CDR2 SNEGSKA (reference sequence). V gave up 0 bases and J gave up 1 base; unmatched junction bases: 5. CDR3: CSARDPGQASYEQYF. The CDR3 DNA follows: TGCAGTGCTAGAGACCCGGGACAGGCTTCCTACGAGCAGTACTTC.

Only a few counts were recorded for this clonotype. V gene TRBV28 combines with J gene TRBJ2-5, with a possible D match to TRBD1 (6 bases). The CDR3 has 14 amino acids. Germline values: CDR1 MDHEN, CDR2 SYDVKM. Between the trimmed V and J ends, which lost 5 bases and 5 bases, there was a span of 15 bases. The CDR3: CASSNPGHLETQYF. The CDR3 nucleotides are TGTGCCAGCAGTAACCCGGGACACCTTGAGACCCAGTACTTC.

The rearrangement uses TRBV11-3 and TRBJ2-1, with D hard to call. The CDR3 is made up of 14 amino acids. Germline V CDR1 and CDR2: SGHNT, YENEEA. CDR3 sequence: CVCSRPKGGNEQFF. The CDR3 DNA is TGTGTCTGCAGCCGACCTAAGGGCGGCAATGAGCAGTTCTTC.

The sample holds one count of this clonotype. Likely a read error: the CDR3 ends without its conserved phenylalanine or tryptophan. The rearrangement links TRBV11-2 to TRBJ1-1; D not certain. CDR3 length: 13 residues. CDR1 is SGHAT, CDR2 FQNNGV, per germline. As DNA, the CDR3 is TGTGCCAGCAACTTAAAGCGGAATACTGAAGCTTTCTAT. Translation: CASNLKRNTEAFY.

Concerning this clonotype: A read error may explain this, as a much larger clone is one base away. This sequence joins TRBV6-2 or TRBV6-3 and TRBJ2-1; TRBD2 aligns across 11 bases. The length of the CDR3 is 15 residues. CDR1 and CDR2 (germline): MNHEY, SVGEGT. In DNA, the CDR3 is TGTCCCAGCAGTTCCGGGACTAGCGGCAGCAATGAGCAGTTCTTC. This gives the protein CPSSSGTSGSNEQFF.

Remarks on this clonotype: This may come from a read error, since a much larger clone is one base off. In DNA form, the CDR3 reads TGTGCCAGCAGCCTACGCAGGGGGCTTGGTGAAGCTTTCTTT. Amino acids: CASSLRRGLGEAFF. The chain couples TRBV13 to TRBJ1-1; 8 bases map to TRBD1. This CDR3 region has 14 residues. Losses at the gene ends were 5 bases for V and 7 bases for J; bases not matched to a gene: 9. The V gene's germline CDR1 is PRHDT and CDR2 FYEKMQ (reference sequence). The variable domain in full, with the rest retrieved from reference TRBV13 and TRBJ1-1, is AAGVIQSPRHLIKEKRETATLKCYPIPRHDTVYWYQQGPGQDPQFLISFYEKMQSDKGSIPDRFSAQQFSDYHSELNMSSLELGDSALYFCASSLRRGLGEAFFGQGTRLTVV.

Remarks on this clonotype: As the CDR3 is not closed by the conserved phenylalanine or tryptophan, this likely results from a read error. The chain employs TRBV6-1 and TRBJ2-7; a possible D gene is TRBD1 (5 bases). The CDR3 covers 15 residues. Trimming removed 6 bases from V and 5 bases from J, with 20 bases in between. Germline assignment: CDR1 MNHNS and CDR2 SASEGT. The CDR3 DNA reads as TGTGCCAGCAGGTACTGGGCGATAGGGGTCGACGAGCAGTACATC. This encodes CASRYWAIGVDEQYI.

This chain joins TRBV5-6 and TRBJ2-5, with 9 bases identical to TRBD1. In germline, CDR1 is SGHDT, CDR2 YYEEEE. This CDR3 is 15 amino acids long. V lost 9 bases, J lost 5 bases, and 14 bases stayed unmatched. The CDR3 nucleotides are TGTGCCACCTCTTTCAGGACAGGGGTTGAGGAGACCCAGTACTTC. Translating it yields CATSFRTGVEETQYF.

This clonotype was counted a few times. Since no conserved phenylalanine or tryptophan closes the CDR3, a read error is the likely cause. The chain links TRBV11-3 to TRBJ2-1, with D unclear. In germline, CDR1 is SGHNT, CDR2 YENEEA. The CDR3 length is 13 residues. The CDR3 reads CTSSSDGYNEQFL. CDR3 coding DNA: TGTACCAGCAGTTCCGACGGATACAATGAGCAGTTCTTA.